These 14 T cell receptor beta chains share one sample of origin, sequenced in a study of spatial heterogeneity in lung cancer. Study-wide results and limits: It was found that expanded intratumoral alpha and beta TCR counts tracked tumor mutation counts.

TCRdb re-called the 5' RACE reads through MiXCR, storing one row per CDR3 protein. The sample lists some 7,000 distinct CDR3 sequences; 13% were seen once. Their cognate antigens are unknown. As to time point: sample taken at primary tumor resection. Sequenced here: lung tumor tissue, sampled at surgery. These receptors were taken from a male donor with early-stage non-small cell lung cancer.

Ten or more counts support this clonotype. The library was prepared for alpha chains; this beta chain is a stray read, so its frequency means little. The rearrangement uses TRBV28 and TRBJ1-1; D gene ambiguous. With 4 bases removed from V and 0 bases from J, the gap between germline ends came to 9 bases. Germline assignment: CDR1 MDHEN and CDR2 SYDVKM. The CDR3 is made up of 14 amino acids. This CDR3 reads CASSSAYLNTEAFF. The CDR3 DNA reads TGTGCCAGCAGTTCGGCCTATTTGAACACTGAAGCTTTCTTT.

This clonotype was observed a few times. Because this beta chain is a stray read in a library intended to capture alpha chains, its abundance should not be given much weight. The chain is built from TRBV6-5 and TRBJ1-2; a possible D gene is TRBD1 (5 bases). The germline V gene has CDR1 MNHEY and CDR2 SVGAGI. Deletions cut 7 bases from V and 8 bases from J, with 23 bases between. This CDR3 spans 15 amino acids. CDR3 region: CASTTMQGPIWGYTF. In DNA, the CDR3 is TGTGCCAGCACCACCATGCAGGGACCTATTTGGGGCTACACCTTC.

The sample holds many counts of this clonotype. This beta chain is off target for a library built for alpha chains, so its abundance means little. V and J are TRBV20-1 and TRBJ2-3, with a weak D call TRBD2 (6 bases). Trimming removed 2 bases at V and 1 base at J, with 19 bases between. The CDR3 spans 17 residues. Germline CDR1 DFQATT, CDR2 SNEGSKA (reference sequence). The CDR3 nucleotides read TGCAGTGCTAGACTCCCCTCCGGGGGTCTCCGCACAGATACGCAGTATTTT. Translation gives CSARLPSGGLRTDTQYF.

There are many counts of this clonotype. This beta chain turned up in a library designed for alpha chains; as an off-target read, its abundance says little. The rearrangement uses TRBV5-1 and TRBJ2-5, with D perhaps TRBD1 (5 bases). CDR1 is SGHRS, CDR2 YFSETQ, per germline. Trimming removed 4 bases at V and 2 bases at J, with 21 bases between. This CDR3 has 17 amino acids. DNA of the CDR3: TGCGCCAGCAGCCAACAAAGTTTCTCGACAGCTCAAGAGACCCAGTACTTC. It is translated as CASSQQSFSTAQETQYF.

This clonotype was seen at least ten times. A library prepared for alpha chains yielded this beta chain as an off-target read; its size is of little meaning. The chain links TRBV5-4 to TRBJ1-2; 8 positions match TRBD1. Germline loops: CDR1 SGHNT, CDR2 YYREEE (reference sequence). The V segment lost 3 bases and the J segment 4 bases; nucleotides outside the gene matches: 8. CDR3 length equals 15 residues. As DNA, the CDR3 is TGTGCCAGCAGCTCAAGGACAGGGCTAATCTATGGCTACACCTTC. This encodes CASSSRTGLIYGYTF. The whole variable domain, remainder taken from reference TRBV5-4 and TRBJ1-2, is ETGVTQSPTHLIKTRGQQVTLRCSSQSGHNTVSWYQQALGQGPQFIFQYYREEENGRGNFPPRFSGLQFPNYSSELNVNALELDDSALYLCASSSRTGLIYGYTFGSGTRLTVV.

This clonotype showed up many times. This beta chain is a stray read from a library made for alpha chains; its abundance is not meaningful. The chain links TRBV14 to TRBJ1-2; D gene ambiguous. Germline CDR1 reads SGHDN; CDR2 reads FVKESK. Between the trimmed V and J ends, which lost 0 bases and 4 bases, there was a span of 12 bases. The CDR3 sequence is 15 residues long. The chain's CDR3 is CASSQEGSGLYGYTF. CDR3 sequence (DNA): TGTGCCAGCAGCCAAGAGGGTTCAGGCCTCTATGGCTACACCTTC.

This clonotype was observed many times. This beta chain turned up in a library designed for alpha chains; as an off-target read, its abundance says little. This sequence joins TRBV6-6 and TRBJ1-2, with 7 nucleotides matching TRBD1. Germline values: CDR1 MNHNY, CDR2 SVGAGI (reference sequence). CDR3 size: 14 residues. Trimming removed 5 bases from V and 4 bases from J; junction bases left unmatched: 7. CDR3 residues: CASSAPGQFYGYTF. CDR3 sequence (DNA): TGTGCCAGCAGTGCGCCGGGACAGTTCTATGGCTACACCTTC.

As regards this clonotype: This beta chain appears as a stray read in a library generated for alpha chains; its size is not informative. V usage is TRBV18 and J usage is TRBJ1-5; the D is unclear. V lost 2 bases to trimming and J lost 7 bases, with 9 bases between them. The CDR3 has 13 residues. Germline values: CDR1 KGHSH, CDR2 LQKENI. The CDR3 coding sequence is TGTGCCAGCTCACCAGGGGTAAGGCAGCCCCAGCATTTT. This translates into CASSPGVRQPQHF.

This clonotype was seen ten or more times. This beta chain is off target for a library built for alpha chains, so its abundance means little. The V call is TRBV28, the J call TRBJ1-2, with 8 bases fitting TRBD1. The germline gives CDR1 MDHEN, CDR2 SYDVKM. The CDR3 totals 14 residues. V was pared by 6 bases and J by 8 bases, with 11 bases of the junction left unmatched. The CDR3 region has the DNA TGTGCCAGCAGCCCCGGACAGGGAGGTCGAGGCTACACCTTC. It specifies CASSPGQGGRGYTF.

This clonotype was detected only a few times. Little can be read into the size of this beta chain, an off-target read in a library designed for alpha chains. The genes are TRBV2 and TRBJ1-2; tentative D call: TRBD1 (6 bases). V was clipped by 6 bases and J by 6 bases, with 14 bases between them. This CDR3 comprises 13 residues. CDR1 and CDR2 (germline): SNHLY, FYNNEI. CDR3 sequence (DNA): TGTGCCAGCAGAGTGTACGACAGGAATGGCTACACCTTC. As protein: CASRVYDRNGYTF.

In regard to this clonotype: This beta chain came through as a stray read in a library set up for alpha chains, and its size says little. V and J are TRBV10-3 and TRBJ2-1; tentatively, D is TRBD2 (6 bases). Trimming took 2 bases from V and 1 from J, leaving 15 bases between them. CDR1 is ENHRY and CDR2 is SYGVKD in the germline V gene. The CDR3 spans 17 residues. CDR3: CAISEPPEGTSYNEQFF. DNA for the CDR3: TGTGCCATCAGTGAGCCGCCGGAGGGAACGTCCTACAATGAGCAGTTCTTC.

This clonotype was seen many times. This beta chain came through as a stray read in a library set up for alpha chains, and its size says little. The chain has TRBV10-3 and TRBJ1-2; weak D call: TRBD1 (5 bases). With 6 bases removed from V and 0 bases from J, the gap between germline ends came to 14 bases. Germline V gives CDR1 ENHRY, CDR2 SYGVKD. The CDR3 consists of 15 residues. The CDR3 DNA sequence: TGTGCCATCAGATCCGGGACCGCCCCTAACTATGGCTACACCTTC. Its translation is CAIRSGTAPNYGYTF.

In its sample, this clonotype ranks as medium-sized (0.01 to 0.1%). This beta chain appears as a stray read in a library generated for alpha chains; its size is not informative. The gene calls are TRBV12-3 or TRBV12-4 and TRBJ2-7; D possibly corresponds to TRBD1 (6 bases). V lost 3 bases and J 2 bases, leaving 8 bases between the germline ends. This CDR3 is built from 13 residues. The CDR3 DNA reads as TGTGCCAGCAGTTTCAGGGGCCCCTACGAGCAGTACTTC. Encoded protein: CASSFRGPYEQYF.

As for this clonotype: This beta chain turned up in a library designed for alpha chains; as an off-target read, its abundance says little. This chain links TRBV12-3 or TRBV12-4 with TRBJ1-5; 7 nucleotides agree with TRBD1. J gave up 6 bases and V 1 base, and 3 bases lay outside the gene matches. This CDR3 has 14 residues. CDR3 sequence: CASSLGTGSQPQHF. The DNA of the CDR3 is TGTGCCAGCAGTTTAGGGACAGGAAGTCAGCCCCAGCATTTT.